This TCR beta chain was recovered during a study of cytomegalovirus exposure and HLA in healthy donors. Findings and limits, study-wide: Association of 15,000 to 20,000 TCR beta sequences with HLA alleles was found at 0.05 false discovery rate in a later analysis. When analyzed later, the rates of TCR association showed variation by HLA locus, with DRB1 the most and HLA-C the fewest.

Amplification used 60 Vbeta primers and 13 Jbeta primers. Sequencing was performed with immunoSEQ multiplex PCR; in TCRdb, only in-frame clones are kept and a portion is missing. This table has tens of thousands of clones, roughly nine tenths appearing once. This clone is a singleton in its sample. Its target is unknown. The V and J ends lost 8 bases and 7 bases, in that order; junction bases with no gene match: 14. Germline CDR1 MDHEN, CDR2 SYDVKM. This CDR3 is built from 15 residues. The sequence derives from a woman aged 18 to 35 in good health and CMV-seronegative. The chain couples TRBV28 to TRBJ1-1, with 9 bases identical to TRBD1. Sequenced input: PBMCs. The CDR3: CASPLPGQGPDEAFF. CDR3 nucleotides: TGTGCCAGCCCCCTTCCCGGACAGGGGCCCGATGAAGCTTTCTTT.